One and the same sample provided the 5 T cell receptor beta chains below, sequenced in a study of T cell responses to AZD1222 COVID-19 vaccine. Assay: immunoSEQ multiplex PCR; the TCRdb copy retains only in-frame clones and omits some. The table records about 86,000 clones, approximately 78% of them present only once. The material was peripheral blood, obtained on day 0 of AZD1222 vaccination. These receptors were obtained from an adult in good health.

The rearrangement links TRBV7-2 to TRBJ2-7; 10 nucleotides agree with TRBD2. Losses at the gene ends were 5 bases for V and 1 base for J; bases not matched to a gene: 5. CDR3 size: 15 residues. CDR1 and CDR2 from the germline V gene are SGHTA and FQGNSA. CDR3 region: CASSGRTSGSYEQYF. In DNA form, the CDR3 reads TGTGCCAGCAGCGGAAGGACTAGCGGATCCTACGAGCAGTACTTC. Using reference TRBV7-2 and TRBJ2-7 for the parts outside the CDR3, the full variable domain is GAGVSQSPSNKVTEKGKDVELRCDPISGHTALYWYRQSLGQGLEFLIYFQGNSAPDKSGLPSDRFSAERTGGSVSTLTIQRTQQEDSAVYLCASSGRTSGSYEQYFGPGTRLTVT.

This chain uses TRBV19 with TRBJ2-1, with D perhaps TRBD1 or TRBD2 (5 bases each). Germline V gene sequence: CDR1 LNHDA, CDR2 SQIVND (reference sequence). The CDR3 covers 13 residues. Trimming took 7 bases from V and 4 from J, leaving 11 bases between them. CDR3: CASTRDLYNEQFF. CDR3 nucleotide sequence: TGTGCCAGTACCCGGGACCTTTACAATGAGCAGTTCTTC.

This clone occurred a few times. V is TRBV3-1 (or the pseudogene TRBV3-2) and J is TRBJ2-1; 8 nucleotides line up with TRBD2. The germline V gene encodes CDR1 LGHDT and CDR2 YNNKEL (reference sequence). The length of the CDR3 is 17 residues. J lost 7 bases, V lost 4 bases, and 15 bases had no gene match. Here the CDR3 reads CASSLQTTSGPGNEQFF. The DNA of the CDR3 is TGTGCCAGCAGCCTACAAACCACTAGCGGTCCGGGTAATGAGCAGTTCTTC.

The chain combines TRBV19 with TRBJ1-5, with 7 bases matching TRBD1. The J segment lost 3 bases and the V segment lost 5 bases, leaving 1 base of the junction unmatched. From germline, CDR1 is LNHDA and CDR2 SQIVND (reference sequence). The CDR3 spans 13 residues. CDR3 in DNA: TGTGCCAGTAGTGACAGGGCCAATCAGCCCCAGCATTTT. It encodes CASSDRANQPQHF.

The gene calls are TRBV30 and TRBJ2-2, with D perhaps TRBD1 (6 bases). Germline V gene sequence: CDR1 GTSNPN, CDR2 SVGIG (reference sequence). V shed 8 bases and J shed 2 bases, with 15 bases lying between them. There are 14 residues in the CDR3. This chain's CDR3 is CATGFIINTGELFF. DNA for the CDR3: TGTGCCACAGGGTTTATAATAAACACCGGGGAGCTGTTTTTT.